This T cell receptor (beta chain) was recorded in a study of cytomegalovirus exposure and HLA in healthy donors. The overall study: Some 85 million unique TCRs, all from HLA-typed donors, were included in an early release of the data.

The germline V and J ends were trimmed by 4 bases and 3 bases, with 9 bases remaining between them. Germline V lookup: CDR1 MGHRA, CDR2 YSYEKL. This CDR3 contains 13 residues. PCR employed 60 Vbeta and 13 Jbeta primers. Repertoires were generated with immunoSEQ multiplex PCR, while TCRdb's copy carries only in-frame clones and drops some. The table has 120,000 to 150,000 clones, about two thirds seen once. The sample comprised PBMCs. The sequence was obtained from a woman aged 18-35 years in good health and CMV-seronegative. The chain combines TRBV4-1 with TRBJ1-2; no firm D call. CDR3 amino acids: CASSPAEDYGYTF. The CDR3 DNA reads TGCGCCAGCAGCCCCGCGGAGGACTATGGCTACACCTTC.